One sample yielded the 27 T cell receptor beta chains listed below, sequenced in a study of T cell repertoires in cytomegalovirus infection. TCRdb reprocessed the reads via MiXCR and lists one record per CDR3 protein. The sample records 800,000 to 950,000 distinct CDR3 sequences, about 30% being singletons. Their cognate antigens are unknown. The specimen comprised cultured CD8+ T cells from PBMCs, sampled from culture after CMV antigen stimulation. These TCRs come from a human donor in good health (CMV status not recorded). Some clones in this sample may be carry-over from other donors' samples.

The V and J genes are TRBV12-3 or TRBV12-4 and TRBJ1-3; D might be TRBD1 (5 bases). There are 14 residues in the CDR3. The ends were cut back, 3 bases at V and 2 bases at J, with 8 bases in the middle. The CDR3 DNA is TGTGCCAGCAGTTTCGGAGGGGCTGGAAACACCATATATTTT. This encodes CASSFGGAGNTIYF.

The genes are TRBV6-5 and TRBJ2-6, with 12 bases that match TRBD1. This CDR3 is 16 amino acids long. Germline CDR1 MNHEY, CDR2 SVGAGI. With V trimmed by 6 bases and J by 4 bases, 4 bases remained unmatched. The CDR3 loop is CASRGGQGAGANVLTF. The CDR3 DNA sequence: TGTGCCAGCAGGGGGGGACAGGGGGCCGGGGCCAACGTCCTGACTTTC.

This clonotype was seen a few times. V and J are TRBV6-5 and TRBJ1-4; D is unresolved. V was pared by 2 bases and J by 0 bases, with 7 bases between. The germline V gene has CDR1 MNHEY and CDR2 SVGAGI. This CDR3 has 15 amino acids. The CDR3 coding sequence is TGTGCCAGCAGTTACAGGGAGGCAACTAATGAAAAACTGTTTTTT. The encoded protein is CASSYREATNEKLFF.

This clonotype came up many times. The chain has TRBV7-2 and TRBJ2-3; D call uncertain. The ends were cut back, 6 bases at V and 2 bases at J, with 12 bases in the middle. The CDR3 is made up of 14 amino acids. CDR1 SGHTA and CDR2 FQGNSA come from the germline V gene. The CDR3, as DNA: TGTGCCAGCAGGCCGGCCGCCTACACAGATACGCAGTATTTT. Translated, it gives CASRPAAYTDTQYF. The whole variable domain, filled in from reference TRBV7-2 and TRBJ2-3, reads GAGVSQSPSNKVTEKGKDVELRCDPISGHTALYWYRQSLGQGLEFLIYFQGNSAPDKSGLPSDRFSAERTGGSVSTLTIQRTQQEDSAVYLCASRPAAYTDTQYFGPGTRLTVL.

This clonotype was recorded a few times. The chain employs TRBV12-3 or TRBV12-4 and TRBJ2-1, with TRBD2 matching over 11 bases. The CDR3 consists of 14 residues. Losses at the gene ends were 7 bases for V and 7 bases for J; bases not matched to a gene: 6. The CDR3: CASKLAGGWNEQFF. In DNA, the CDR3 is TGTGCCAGCAAATTAGCGGGGGGGTGGAATGAGCAGTTCTTC.

The chain employs TRBV12-3 or TRBV12-4 and TRBJ2-7, with D perhaps assigned TRBD1 or TRBD2 (6 bases each). The ends were cut back, 3 bases at V and 6 bases at J, with 12 bases in the middle. The CDR3 extends over 13 amino acids. CDR3 sequence reads: CASSFNGGSEQYF. The DNA for the CDR3 is TGTGCCAGCAGTTTTAACGGGGGCTCCGAGCAGTACTTC.

The V gene is TRBV7-6, the J gene TRBJ2-2; TRBD2 agrees at 15 bases. Germline V gene sequence: CDR1 SGHVS, CDR2 FNYEAQ. The CDR3 length is 19 residues. J was trimmed by 1 base and V by 5 bases; bases with no gene match: 8. The CDR3 loop reads CASSLNPGLAGGNTGELFF. As DNA, the CDR3 is TGTGCCAGCAGCCTAAACCCGGGACTAGCGGGGGGGAACACCGGGGAGCTGTTTTTT.

This chain joins TRBV5-6 and TRBJ2-2, with a possible D match to TRBD1 (5 bases). The V end was cut by 4 bases, the J end by 7 bases, with 26 bases between. CDR1 is SGHDT, CDR2 YYEEEE, per germline. The CDR3 extends over 18 amino acids. In DNA form, the CDR3 reads TGTGCCAGCAGCCTGCGGCAGGGAAGGCTCTCGTCGGTCGGGGAGCTGTTTTTT. It translates to CASSLRQGRLSSVGELFF.

V gene TRBV7-9 combines with J gene TRBJ2-1; D call uncertain. The CDR3 loop spans 12 amino acids. Germline assignment: CDR1 SEHNR and CDR2 FQNEAQ (reference sequence). V lost 8 bases and J 5 bases, leaving 10 bases between the germline ends. Here the CDR3 DNA reads TGTGCCAGCCTCAGGTCGAACAATGAGCAGTTCTTC. Translation: CASLRSNNEQFF.

This clonotype was picked up one time. The gene calls are TRBV24-1 and TRBJ1-2; no firm D call. The V gene lost 6 bases and the J gene lost 8 bases, with 15 bases spanning the gap. The germline V gene has CDR1 KGHDR and CDR2 SFDVKD. This CDR3 has 13 residues. DNA of the CDR3: TGTGCCACCAGTCTAGGACCCCGATCCGGCTACACCTTC. It specifies CATSLGPRSGYTF.

The rearrangement joins TRBV27 to TRBJ1-6; D unclear. The CDR3 runs 15 residues. Deletions cut 5 bases from V and 6 bases from J, with 14 bases between. In germline, CDR1 is MNHEY, CDR2 SMNVEV (reference sequence). Here the CDR3 reads CASSPAKSFNSPLHF. Here the CDR3 DNA reads TGTGCCAGCAGTCCAGCCAAAAGTTTTAATTCACCCCTCCACTTT.

Comments on this clonotype: It may be a read error: a sequence one base away is much more abundant. The CDR3 reads CVSSLSMGYEQYF. CDR3 coding DNA: TGTGTCAGCAGCCTTAGTATGGGCTACGAGCAGTACTTC. The rearrangement joins TRBV7-2 to TRBJ2-7; D gene unclear. The CDR3 is 13 amino acids. Germline lookup yields CDR1 SGHTA and CDR2 FQGNSA.

This rearrangement joins TRBV7-6 to TRBJ1-2, with 10 bases lining up with TRBD1. The trim removed 1 base at V and 7 bases at J, leaving 9 bases unmatched. Germline CDR1 and CDR2: SGHVS and FNYEAQ. CDR3 length: 16 residues. The CDR3 region has the DNA TGTGCCAGCAGCTTAGGAGGGACAGGGGTGTGGACTGGCTACACCTTC. Its protein is CASSLGGTGVWTGYTF.

In its sample, this clonotype was seen a few times. This sequence joins TRBV11-1 and TRBJ2-3; D uncertain. Germline CDR1 is SGHAT and CDR2 is FQDESV (reference sequence). The CDR3 has 16 amino acids. Trimming cost V 5 bases and J 2 bases, with 17 bases left between them. The CDR3 DNA reads TGTGCCAGCAGCCCAGCCGGCGTCAAACACACAGATACGCAGTATTTT. Translated: CASSPAGVKHTDTQYF.

This clonotype was recorded at least ten times. CDR3 protein: CASSPLGPAGFYNEQFF. DNA for the CDR3: TGTGCCAGCAGCCCTTTAGGTCCAGCGGGGTTCTACAATGAGCAGTTCTTC. The chain joins TRBV7-3 to TRBJ2-1; 7 nucleotides align to TRBD2. Per the germline V gene, CDR1 is SGHTA and CDR2 is FQGTGA. J lost 3 bases, V lost 5 bases, and 13 bases had no gene match. The CDR3 totals 17 residues.

This clonotype was counted a few times. The J gene is TRBJ2-1, the V gene TRBV7-3; 8 bases fit TRBD2. With 5 bases clipped from V and 4 bases from J, the junction kept 7 bases outside the gene matches. Germline CDR1 and CDR2: SGHTA and FQGTGA. The CDR3 has 15 residues. The CDR3 DNA is TGTGCCAGCAGCCAGCGGGCGGGGGGATACAATGAGCAGTTCTTC. Translated, it gives CASSQRAGGYNEQFF.

This clonotype was seen ten or more times. The rearrangement joins TRBV7-2 to TRBJ2-5; TRBD2 matches at 12 bases. CDR1 and CDR2 (germline): SGHTA, FQGNSA. The CDR3 loop spans 16 amino acids. The J segment lost 1 base and the V segment lost 5 bases, leaving 5 bases of the junction unmatched. DNA of the CDR3: TGTGCCAGCAGCGACCGACTAGCGGGGGCCCAAGAGACCCAGTACTTC. Protein product: CASSDRLAGAQETQYF.

This clonotype was observed a handful of times. The genes are TRBV7-2 and TRBJ1-2; no firm D call. Trimming pared 5 bases from V and 1 base from J, leaving 14 bases between. Germline values: CDR1 SGHTA, CDR2 FQGNSA. The CDR3 is made up of 15 amino acids. CDR3 region: CASSEAWQLNYGYTF. The CDR3 coding sequence is TGTGCCAGCAGCGAGGCATGGCAGCTTAACTATGGCTACACCTTC.

The chain recombines TRBV10-3 with TRBJ2-3; 8 nucleotides agree with TRBD1. The V gene end was trimmed by 6 bases and the J gene end by 0 bases; junction bases not matched to a gene: 11. The CDR3 sequence is 17 residues long. Per the germline V gene, CDR1 is ENHRY and CDR2 is SYGVKD. CDR3 protein: CAIRRDRWFSSTDTQYF. CDR3 DNA: TGTGCCATCAGGAGGGACAGGTGGTTTTCTAGCACAGATACGCAGTATTTT.

In this sample, this clonotype turned up many times. The chain uses TRBV15 and TRBJ2-5; D may be TRBD1 (6 bases). Germline V CDR1 and CDR2: LNHNV, YYDKDF (reference sequence). There are 17 residues in the CDR3. Between the trimmed V and J ends, which lost 4 bases and 5 bases, there was a span of 23 bases. The CDR3 region is CATSKLAGGAVSETQYF. CDR3 sequence (DNA): TGTGCCACCAGCAAGCTAGCTGGGGGCGCGGTCTCGGAGACCCAGTACTTC.

This clonotype was seen many times. The V gene is TRBV7-8, the J gene TRBJ2-1; 8 bases are a match to TRBD2. Germline CDR1 SGHVS, CDR2 FQNEAQ. The CDR3 is 15 amino acids. Unmatched junction bases numbered 8, after V lost 0 bases and J lost 10 bases. CDR3 nucleotides: TGTGCCAGCAGCTTAGCGAGGGCGGGAGGCGGGGAGCAGTTCTTC. As protein: CASSLARAGGGEQFF.

About this clonotype itself: One base away lies a much larger clone, so this may be a sequencing read error. This chain joins TRBV9 and TRBJ2-1; tentatively, D is TRBD1 (5 bases). The CDR3 runs 16 residues. The germline V gene encodes CDR1 SGDLS and CDR2 YYNGEE. The CDR3 sequence: CSSSAPAGSSYNEQFF. CDR3 DNA: TGTTCCAGCAGCGCCCCTGCAGGGTCCTCCTACAATGAGCAGTTCTTC.

With regard to this clonotype: With a much larger clone just one base away, this may be a read error. This chain connects TRBV2 to TRBJ2-1; D gene uncertain. This CDR3 contains 10 residues. In germline, CDR1 is SNHLY, CDR2 FYNNEI. With 7 bases removed from V and 3 bases from J, the gap between germline ends came to 1 base. CDR3 loop: CASIYNEQFF. The CDR3 DNA is TGTGCCAGCATCTACAATGAGCAGTTCTTC.

The genes are TRBV4-1 and TRBJ2-1; D is ambiguous. The V gene's germline CDR1 is MGHRA and CDR2 YSYEKL. This CDR3 contains 12 residues. With 5 bases removed from V and 9 bases from J, the gap between germline ends came to 11 bases. The CDR3 protein is CASSTSLGEQFF. For the CDR3, the DNA is TGCGCCAGCAGCACCTCGCTTGGTGAGCAGTTCTTC.

The chain has TRBV14 and TRBJ1-4; D possibly corresponds to TRBD1 (5 bases). V lost 0 bases, J lost 4 bases, and 12 bases lay in between. CDR1 and CDR2 from the germline V gene are SGHDN and FVKESK. The CDR3 spans 16 residues. For the CDR3, the DNA is TGTGCCAGCAGCCAAGATGTACGGGGGATTAATGAAAAACTGTTTTTT. Protein sequence: CASSQDVRGINEKLFF.

This clonotype occurred many times. CDR3 coding DNA: TGTGCCAGCAGCCAAGGCGGGGTTAGTCAGCCCCAGCATTTT. It specifies CASSQGGVSQPQHF. The rearrangement joins TRBV7-9 to TRBJ1-5; D uncertain. The CDR3 is 14 amino acids. The germline V and J ends were trimmed by 5 bases and 6 bases, with 14 bases remaining between them. Germline V lookup: CDR1 SEHNR, CDR2 FQNEAQ (reference sequence).

The rearrangement uses TRBV12-3 or TRBV12-4 and TRBJ1-6; unclear D gene. V lost 5 bases, J lost 0 bases, and 11 bases lay in between. The CDR3 has 16 residues. The CDR3 protein is CASSDWVSSYNSPLHF. The CDR3 DNA follows: TGTGCCAGCAGTGACTGGGTTAGCTCCTATAATTCACCCCTCCACTTT.